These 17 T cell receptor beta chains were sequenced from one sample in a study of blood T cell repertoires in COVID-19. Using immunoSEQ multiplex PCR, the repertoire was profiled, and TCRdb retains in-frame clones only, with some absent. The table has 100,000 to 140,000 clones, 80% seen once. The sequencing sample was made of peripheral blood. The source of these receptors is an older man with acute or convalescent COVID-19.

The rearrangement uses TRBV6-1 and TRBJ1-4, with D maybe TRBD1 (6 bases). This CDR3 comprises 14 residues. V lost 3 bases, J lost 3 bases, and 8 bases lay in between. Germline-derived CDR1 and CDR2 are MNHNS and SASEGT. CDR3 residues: CASSDRQANEKLFF. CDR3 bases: TGTGCCAGCAGTGACAGACAGGCTAATGAAAAACTGTTTTTT.

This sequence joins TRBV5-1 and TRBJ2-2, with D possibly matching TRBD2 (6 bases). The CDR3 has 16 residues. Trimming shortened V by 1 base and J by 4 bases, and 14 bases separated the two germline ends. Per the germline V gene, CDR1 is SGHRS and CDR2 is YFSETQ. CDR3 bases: TGCGCCAGCAGCTTGTTTGGGGGGAGCACCACCGGGGAGCTGTTTTTT. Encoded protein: CASSLFGGSTTGELFF.

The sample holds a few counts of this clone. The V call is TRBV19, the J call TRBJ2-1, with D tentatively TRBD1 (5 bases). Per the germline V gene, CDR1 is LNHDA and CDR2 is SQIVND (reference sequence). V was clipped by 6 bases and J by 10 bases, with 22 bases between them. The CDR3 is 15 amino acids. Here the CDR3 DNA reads TGTGCCAGTAGCCCTACGGCAGGGCCGAAGGGAGAGCAGTTCTTC. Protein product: CASSPTAGPKGEQFF.

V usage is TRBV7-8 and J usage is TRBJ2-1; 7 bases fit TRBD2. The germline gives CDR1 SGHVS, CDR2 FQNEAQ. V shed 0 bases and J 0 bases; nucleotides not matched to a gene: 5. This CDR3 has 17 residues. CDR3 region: CASSLATRGSSYNEQFF. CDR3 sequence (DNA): TGTGCCAGCAGCTTAGCGACGCGGGGGAGCTCCTACAATGAGCAGTTCTTC.

The chain's CDR3 is CASKTTSGGNEQFF. The CDR3 coding sequence is TGTGCCAGTAAGACAACTAGCGGGGGCAATGAGCAGTTCTTC. The V and J genes are TRBV19 and TRBJ2-1, with 11 bases identical to TRBD2. With V trimmed by 7 bases and J by 6 bases, 5 bases remained unmatched. The CDR3 sequence is 14 residues long. Germline V gene data show CDR1 as LNHDA and CDR2 as SQIVND (reference sequence).

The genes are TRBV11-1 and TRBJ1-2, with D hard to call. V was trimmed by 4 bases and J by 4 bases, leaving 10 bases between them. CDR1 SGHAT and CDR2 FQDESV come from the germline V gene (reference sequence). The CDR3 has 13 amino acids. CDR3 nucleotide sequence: TGTGCCAGCAGCTCGGGAGGCATCTATGGCTACACCTTC. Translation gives CASSSGGIYGYTF.

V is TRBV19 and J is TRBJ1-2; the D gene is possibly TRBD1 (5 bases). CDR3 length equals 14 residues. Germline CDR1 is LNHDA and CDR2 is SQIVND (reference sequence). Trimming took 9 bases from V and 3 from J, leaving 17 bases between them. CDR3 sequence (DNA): TGTGCCAGCCGGGCGGGGCAGGCCGACTATGGCTACACCTTC. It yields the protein CASRAGQADYGYTF.

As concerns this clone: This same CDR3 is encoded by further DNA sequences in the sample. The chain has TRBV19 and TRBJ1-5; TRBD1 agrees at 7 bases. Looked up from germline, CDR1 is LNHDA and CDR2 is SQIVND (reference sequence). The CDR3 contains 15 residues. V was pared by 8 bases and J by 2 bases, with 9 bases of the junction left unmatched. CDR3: CASSKQGLGNQPQHF. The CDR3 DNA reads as TGTGCCAGTTCTAAACAGGGGCTTGGCAATCAGCCCCAGCATTTT.

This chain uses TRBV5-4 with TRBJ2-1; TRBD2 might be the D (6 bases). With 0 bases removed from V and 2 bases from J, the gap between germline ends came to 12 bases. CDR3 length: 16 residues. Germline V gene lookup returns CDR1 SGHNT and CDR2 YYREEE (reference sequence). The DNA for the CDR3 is TGTGCCAGCAGCTTGGGGCGGGGAGCCACCTACAATGAGCAGTTCTTC. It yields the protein CASSLGRGATYNEQFF.

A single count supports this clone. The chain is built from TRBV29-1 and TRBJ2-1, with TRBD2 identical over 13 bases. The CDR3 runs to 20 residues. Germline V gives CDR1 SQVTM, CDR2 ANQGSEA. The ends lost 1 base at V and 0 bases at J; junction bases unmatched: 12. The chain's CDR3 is CSVEATSGLAGRSSYNEQFF. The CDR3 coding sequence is TGCAGCGTTGAAGCAACATCGGGACTAGCGGGGAGGAGCTCCTACAATGAGCAGTTCTTC.

The CDR3 protein is CASRWTPSDTGELFF. The CDR3 bases are TGTGCCAGTAGGTGGACTCCGTCAGACACCGGGGAGCTGTTTTTT. The V call is TRBV19, the J call TRBJ2-2, with TRBD2 as a possible D gene (5 bases). This CDR3 has 15 amino acids. V dropped 6 bases and J dropped 3 bases, with 14 bases sitting between them. In germline, CDR1 is LNHDA, CDR2 SQIVND (reference sequence).

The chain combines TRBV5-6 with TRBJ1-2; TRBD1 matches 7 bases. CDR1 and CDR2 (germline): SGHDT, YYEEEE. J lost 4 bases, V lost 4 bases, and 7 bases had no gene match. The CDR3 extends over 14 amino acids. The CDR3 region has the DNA TGTGCCAGCAGCGCAAGCACAGGGGCCTATGGCTACACCTTC. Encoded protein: CASSASTGAYGYTF.

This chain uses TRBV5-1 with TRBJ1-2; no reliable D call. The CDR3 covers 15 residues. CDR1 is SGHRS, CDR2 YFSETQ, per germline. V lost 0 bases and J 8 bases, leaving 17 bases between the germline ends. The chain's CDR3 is CASSLVGGDGPGYTF. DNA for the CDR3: TGCGCCAGCAGCTTGGTGGGAGGCGACGGGCCGGGCTACACCTTC.

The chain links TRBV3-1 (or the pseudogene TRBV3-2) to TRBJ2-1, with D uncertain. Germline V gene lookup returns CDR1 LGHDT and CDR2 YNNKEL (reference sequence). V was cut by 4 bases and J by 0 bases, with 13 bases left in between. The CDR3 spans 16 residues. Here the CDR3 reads CASSPLVGSSYNEQFF. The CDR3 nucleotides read TGTGCCAGCAGCCCTCTAGTGGGTAGCTCCTACAATGAGCAGTTCTTC.

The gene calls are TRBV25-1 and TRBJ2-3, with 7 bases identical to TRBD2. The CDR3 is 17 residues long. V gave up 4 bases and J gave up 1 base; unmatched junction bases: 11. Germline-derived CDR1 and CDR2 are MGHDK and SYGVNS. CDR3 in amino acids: CASSGDKRLARTDTQYF. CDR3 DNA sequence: TGTGCCAGCAGTGGTGACAAACGACTAGCCCGCACAGATACGCAGTATTTT.

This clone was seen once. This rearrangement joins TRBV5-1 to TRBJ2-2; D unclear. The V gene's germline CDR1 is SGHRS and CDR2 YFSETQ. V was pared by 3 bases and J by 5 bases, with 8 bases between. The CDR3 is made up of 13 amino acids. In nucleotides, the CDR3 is TGCGCCAGCAGCTCTGGCCCGACCGGGGAGCTGTTTTTT. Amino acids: CASSSGPTGELFF.

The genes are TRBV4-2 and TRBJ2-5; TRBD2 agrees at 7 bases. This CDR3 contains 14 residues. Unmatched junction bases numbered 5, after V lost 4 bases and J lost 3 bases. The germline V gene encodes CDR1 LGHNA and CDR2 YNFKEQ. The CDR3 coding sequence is TGTGCCAGCAGCCCCTGGACTAGTGAAGAGACCCAGTACTTC. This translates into CASSPWTSEETQYF.